The source of this T cell receptor (beta chain) is a study of memory CD4+ T cells and cytomegalovirus serostatus. Single viable CD3+CD4+CD8-CD45RO+ cells were sorted as the memory CD4+ T cells. CD4+ T cells were isolated by positive magnetic selection. This CDR3 is 14 amino acids long. Germline V gene sequence: CDR1 ENHRY, CDR2 SYGVKD. Trimming took off 4 bases at V and 8 bases at J, with 17 bases between the two ends. This table comes from immunoSEQ multiplex PCR, and its TCRdb copy is limited to in-frame clones, with some not included. The data show about 25,000 clones, about 80% seen once. The receptor comes from an adult in good health and CMV-seronegative. The source material was memory CD4+ T cells from blood. The genes are TRBV10-3 and TRBJ1-2; weak D call: TRBD1 (6 bases). In nucleotides, the CDR3 is TGTGCCATCAGTGCCTCCGGGTCCCAGGGGGGCTACACCTTC. This sequence encodes CAISASGSQGGYTF.